These 21 T cell receptor beta chains were all obtained from the same sample, sequenced in a study of cytomegalovirus exposure and HLA in healthy donors. Researchers ran the PCR with 60 Vbeta and 13 Jbeta primers. Sequencing used immunoSEQ multiplex PCR; TCRdb keeps in-frame clones, though not all of them. The sample has around 130,000 clones; just under 80% are singletons. Sequenced material: PBMCs. Source of these receptors: a man aged 30 to 39 in good health and CMV-seronegative.

This CDR3 is CASSVSTASTDTQYF. CDR3 DNA: TGTGCCAGCAGCGTATCGACAGCTAGCACAGATACGCAGTATTTT. This chain connects TRBV9 to TRBJ2-3, with a tentative D call TRBD1 (5 bases). CDR1 SGDLS and CDR2 YYNGEE come from the germline V gene. The CDR3 sequence is 15 residues long. The ends were cut back, 1 base at V and 0 bases at J, with 9 bases in the middle. Variable domain in full (rest from reference TRBV9 and TRBJ2-3): DSGVTQTPKHLITATGQRVTLRCSPRSGDLSVYWYQQSLDQGLQFLIQYYNGEERAKGNILERFSAQQFPDLHSELNLSSLELGDSALYFCASSVSTASTDTQYFGPGTRLTVL.

The table lists this clone with a few counts. The gene calls are TRBV7-2 and TRBJ1-2, with 10 bases fitting TRBD1. Per the germline V gene, CDR1 is SGHTA and CDR2 is FQGNSA. V was pared by 4 bases and J by 4 bases, with 6 bases of the junction left unmatched. This CDR3 is 15 amino acids long. For the CDR3, the DNA is TGTGCCAGCAGCTACGGACAGGGGGGGACCTATGGCTACACCTTC. It encodes CASSYGQGGTYGYTF.

The chain has TRBV2 and TRBJ1-3, with no clear D. Trimming stripped 3 bases from V and 2 bases from J, with 11 bases between. CDR1 is SNHLY and CDR2 is FYNNEI in the germline V gene. The CDR3 contains 15 residues. For the CDR3, the DNA is TGTGCCAGCAGTGAGAGGGAGGCAGCTGGAAACACCATATATTTT. This codes for CASSEREAAGNTIYF.

This CDR3 reads CASSLRQGVDEQYF. CDR3 nucleotide sequence: TGTGCCAGCAGCTTAAGACAGGGGGTCGACGAGCAGTACTTC. The V gene is TRBV13, the J gene TRBJ2-7; TRBD1 aligns across 9 bases. Trimming at V came to 2 bases and at J to 5 bases, leaving 4 bases not matched to a gene. CDR1 and CDR2 from the germline V gene are PRHDT and FYEKMQ (reference sequence). CDR3 length equals 14 residues.

This chain joins TRBV6-6 and TRBJ1-4; D not certain. Germline lookup yields CDR1 MNHNY and CDR2 SVGAGI (reference sequence). Trimming cost V 11 bases and J 5 bases, with 15 bases left between them. The CDR3 has 13 residues. The CDR3 here is CAVSRTGNEKLFF. The CDR3 DNA reads as TGTGCCGTTTCGAGGACGGGGAATGAAAAACTGTTTTTT.

This clone appeared a few times. The chain recombines TRBV30 with TRBJ2-3, with TRBD2 identical over 7 bases. V lost 1 base and J lost 4; bases outside the gene matches: 11. CDR1 GTSNPN and CDR2 SVGIG come from the germline V gene (reference sequence). The CDR3 extends over 16 amino acids. CDR3 loop: CAWSGGLGRVPDTQYF. Here the CDR3 DNA reads TGTGCCTGGAGTGGGGGCCTTGGGAGGGTCCCAGATACGCAGTATTTT.

V is TRBV19 and J is TRBJ1-1; TRBD1 aligns across 9 bases. The CDR3 is 17 amino acids. V was clipped by 6 bases and J by 0 bases; unmatched bases: 11. Germline V lookup: CDR1 LNHDA, CDR2 SQIVND (reference sequence). CDR3 sequence (DNA): TGTGCCAGTAGGCCCGGACAGGGGAGGACTATGAACACTGAAGCTTTCTTT. This gives the protein CASRPGQGRTMNTEAFF.

This rearrangement joins TRBV7-2 to TRBJ1-1; maybe TRBD1 (5 bases). CDR1 is SGHTA and CDR2 is FQGNSA in the germline V gene. V was trimmed by 5 bases and J by 10 bases, leaving 14 bases between them. The CDR3 spans 12 residues. The CDR3 region is CASSPTGVGAFF. The CDR3 DNA sequence: TGTGCCAGCAGCCCAACAGGCGTTGGAGCTTTCTTT.

V and J are TRBV7-9 and TRBJ2-1; 11 nucleotides agree with TRBD2. This CDR3 is 17 amino acids long. In germline, CDR1 is SEHNR, CDR2 FQNEAQ (reference sequence). The trim removed 3 bases at V and 4 bases at J, leaving 8 bases unmatched. CDR3 loop: CASSFILAGDGYNEQFF. The CDR3 coding sequence is TGTGCCAGCAGCTTCATACTAGCGGGAGATGGGTACAATGAGCAGTTCTTC.

The chain couples TRBV28 to TRBJ1-1, with TRBD1 identical over 7 bases. V shed 5 bases and J 5 bases; nucleotides not matched to a gene: 5. CDR3 length: 13 amino acids. The V gene's germline CDR1 is MDHEN and CDR2 SYDVKM. CDR3 nucleotide sequence: TGTGCCAGCAGTCAGAACAGGGGTACTGAAGCTTTCTTT. Protein product: CASSQNRGTEAFF.

The chain uses TRBV15 and TRBJ2-7; 8 positions match TRBD2. Per the germline V gene, CDR1 is LNHNV and CDR2 is YYDKDF (reference sequence). J was trimmed by 3 bases and V by 5 bases; bases with no gene match: 6. The CDR3 covers 14 residues. The CDR3 coding sequence is TGTGCCACCAGCGAACTAGCGGTCGTCTACGAGCAGTACTTC. Encoded protein: CATSELAVVYEQYF.

The chain joins TRBV30 to TRBJ2-7; 10 bases are shared with TRBD2. The CDR3 length is 15 residues. Germline CDR1 GTSNPN, CDR2 SVGIG (reference sequence). Trimming cost V 4 bases and J 3 bases; bases outside gene matches: 9. The CDR3 DNA is TGTGCCTGGAACCCGGGACTAGCGAACCTCTACGAGCAGTACTTC. Encoded protein: CAWNPGLANLYEQYF.

V and J are TRBV6-5 and TRBJ1-3; weak D call: TRBD1 (6 bases). The germline gives CDR1 MNHEY, CDR2 SVGAGI. V lost 8 bases and J lost 2, with 10 bases in between. This CDR3 has 13 amino acids. DNA for the CDR3: TGTGCCAGCTCAGGGGAACCTGGAAACACCATATATTTT. This sequence encodes CASSGEPGNTIYF.

As regards this clone: Other DNA sequences within the sample encode an identical CDR3. This chain links TRBV5-1 with TRBJ2-5; weak D call: TRBD1 (5 bases). From germline, CDR1 is SGHRS and CDR2 YFSETQ. V was clipped by 1 base and J by 2 bases, with 6 bases between them. This CDR3 spans 13 amino acids. Written as DNA, the CDR3 is TGCGCCAGCAGCTTGAGGGGACAAGAGACCCAGTACTTC. It translates to CASSLRGQETQYF.

The chain recombines TRBV5-1 with TRBJ2-1; no clear D. V lost 0 bases, J lost 2 bases, and 18 bases lay in between. From germline, CDR1 is SGHRS and CDR2 YFSETQ. The CDR3 has 18 residues. The CDR3 DNA is TGCGCCAGCAGCTTGGCCCAACGTCTGTGGCAGGCCTACAATGAGCAGTTCTTC. This encodes CASSLAQRLWQAYNEQFF.

The chain recombines TRBV2 with TRBJ2-1, with 11 bases lining up with TRBD2. After removal of 7 bases from V and 6 bases from J, the junction contained 11 bases not matched to a gene. The CDR3 is 16 amino acids. Germline V gene sequence: CDR1 SNHLY, CDR2 FYNNEI. Written as DNA, the CDR3 is TGTGCCAGCATACATAGCGGGAGGGCAGGCTTCAATGAGCAGTTCTTC. Its translation: CASIHSGRAGFNEQFF.

The chain joins TRBV7-2 to TRBJ1-5; possibly TRBD1 for D (5 bases). V was cut by 5 bases and J by 2 bases, with 16 bases left in between. The CDR3 consists of 16 residues. Per the germline V gene, CDR1 is SGHTA and CDR2 is FQGNSA. CDR3 sequence: CASSPLTGGGNQPQHF. Written as DNA, the CDR3 is TGTGCCAGCAGCCCTCTGACCGGGGGGGGCAATCAGCCCCAGCATTTT.

This clone was counted many times. The V call is TRBV7-8, the J call TRBJ1-1; unclear D gene. The V end lost 1 base, the J end lost 0 bases, and 9 bases lay between the germline ends. This CDR3 is built from 15 residues. The germline V gene has CDR1 SGHVS and CDR2 FQNEAQ. The CDR3 sequence is CASSLENTMNTEAFF. Here the CDR3 DNA reads TGTGCCAGCAGCTTAGAGAACACGATGAACACTGAAGCTTTCTTT.

Notes on this clone: Distinct nucleotide sequences in the sample also encode this CDR3. The chain joins TRBV9 to TRBJ1-1; D unresolved. Between the trimmed V and J ends, which lost 0 bases and 1 base, there was a span of 7 bases. Germline lookup yields CDR1 SGDLS and CDR2 YYNGEE. The CDR3 has 14 residues. The CDR3 sequence: CASSVVGGNTEAFF. Written as DNA, the CDR3 is TGTGCCAGCAGCGTAGTCGGAGGGAACACTGAAGCTTTCTTT.

About this clone itself: Compared with germline, one end of the junction differs, possibly owing to a read error. DNA for the CDR3: TGTGCCAGCAGCTCCACCGGGACAGGGGGCGATCCCCTTCCATTT. This encodes CASSSTGTGGDPLPF. This chain connects TRBV7-9 to TRBJ1-3; the match to TRBD1 covers 12 bases. CDR3 size: 15 residues. Germline CDR1 is SEHNR and CDR2 is FQNEAQ (reference sequence).

CDR3 bases: TGCGCCAGCAGCCCTGCGGGGACAGGGGAGGAAAAACTGTTTTTT. Its protein product is CASSPAGTGEEKLFF. The rearrangement joins TRBV5-1 to TRBJ1-4; 10 bases fit TRBD1. J gave up 8 bases and V 4 bases, and 8 bases lay outside the gene matches. This CDR3 comprises 15 residues. The germline V gene encodes CDR1 SGHRS and CDR2 YFSETQ.